This T cell receptor beta chain was identified during a study of control samples from healthy donors and cancer patients. The method was immunoSEQ multiplex PCR; TCRdb's version includes in-frame clones alone and lacks a portion of them. The sample has around 90,000 clones, about 89% seen once; the top ten hold 20% to 25%. Germline loops: CDR1 GTSNPN, CDR2 SVGIG (reference sequence). CDR3 length equals 14 residues. V trimming: 3 bases; J trimming: 6 bases; junction bases outside the gene matches: 5. The receptor was isolated from a man aged 25 to 45 in good health. The J gene is TRBJ1-2, the V gene TRBV30, with 12 positions matching TRBD1. Sample: blood. As DNA, the CDR3 is TGTGCCTGGAGGATAGGGACAGGGGGCCATGGCTACACCTTC. This encodes CAWRIGTGGHGYTF.